The 11 T cell receptor beta chains given below trace back to one sample, sequenced in a study of T cell repertoires in cytomegalovirus infection. MiXCR, applied by TCRdb to the reads, yields one record per CDR3 protein. The repertoire has some 300,000 distinct CDR3 sequences, roughly an eighth of them found once; the top ten carry about 8.7%. Material for sequencing was PBMCs. The receptors were sampled from a human donor in good health (CMV status not recorded). Some clones in this sample may be carry-over from other donors' samples.

This clonotype was counted a few times. The V and J genes are TRBV6-5 and TRBJ2-5; perhaps D is TRBD1 or TRBD2 (5 bases each). The germline CDR1 and CDR2 sequences are MNHEY and SVGAGI. This CDR3 spans 16 amino acids. The V gene lost 2 bases and the J gene lost 2 bases, with 15 bases spanning the gap. The CDR3 bases are TGTGCCAGCAGTTACCTCGACGGGGCGAGTCAAGAGACCCAGTACTTC. This codes for CASSYLDGASQETQYF.

The genes are TRBV20-1 and TRBJ2-2, with TRBD2 identical over 11 bases. J gave up 7 bases and V 5 bases, and 6 bases lay outside the gene matches. The germline V gene has CDR1 DFQATT and CDR2 SNEGSKA (reference sequence). This CDR3 has 14 residues. CDR3 bases: TGCAGTGCTTTGACTAGCGGGATCGGCGGGGAGCTGTTTTTT. Amino acid sequence: CSALTSGIGGELFF.

The table lists this clonotype with many counts. This chain uses TRBV7-2 with TRBJ1-3; a weak D match, TRBD1 (6 bases). The CDR3 loop spans 16 amino acids. Germline loops: CDR1 SGHTA, CDR2 FQGNSA. Trimming pared 5 bases from V and 3 bases from J, leaving 17 bases between. CDR3 DNA sequence: TGTGCCAGCAGCCAGGGACACCCTTGGGGTGGAAACACCATATATTTT. Translating it yields CASSQGHPWGGNTIYF.

This clonotype was counted many times. The J gene is TRBJ2-5, the V gene TRBV10-3, with TRBD1 matching 11 bases. The CDR3 is 13 residues long. V dropped 7 bases and J dropped 4; count of bases not matched to a gene: 2. From germline, CDR1 is ENHRY and CDR2 SYGVKD. The CDR3 DNA sequence: TGTGCCATCAAGGACAGGGGGCCAGAGACCCAGTACTTC. Translation: CAIKDRGPETQYF.

This clonotype was seen more than once but under ten times. V gene TRBV2 combines with J gene TRBJ1-2, with D unclear. The CDR3 is 14 amino acids. Trimming removed 7 bases at V and 2 bases at J, with 14 bases between. CDR1 SNHLY and CDR2 FYNNEI come from the germline V gene. Written as DNA, the CDR3 is TGTGCCAGCACTGCGGATCCTCGGAACTATGGCTACACCTTC. Amino acid sequence: CASTADPRNYGYTF.

The chain links TRBV29-1 to TRBJ1-1; tentative D call: TRBD1 (5 bases). Looked up from germline, CDR1 is SQVTM and CDR2 is ANQGSEA. The length of the CDR3 is 12 residues. Trimming pared 7 bases from V and 5 bases from J, leaving 14 bases between. CDR3 DNA sequence: TGCAGCGGATACACCAGGGAAACTGAAGCTTTCTTT. It translates to CSGYTRETEAFF.

The chain carries TRBV3-1 and TRBJ2-7; D is uncertain. V shed 6 bases and J shed 4 bases, with 13 bases lying between them. The length of the CDR3 is 13 residues. Germline V gene lookup returns CDR1 LGHDT and CDR2 YNNKEL (reference sequence). The CDR3: CASSLNLGYEQYF. CDR3 DNA: TGTGCCAGCAGTCTCAATTTGGGATACGAGCAGTACTTC.

J is TRBJ2-1 and V is TRBV25-1, with TRBD2 matching over 12 bases. Germline V gene lookup returns CDR1 MGHDK and CDR2 SYGVNS. J gave up 7 bases and V 3 bases, and 7 bases lay outside the gene matches. The CDR3 totals 16 residues. The CDR3 spells CASSDIGLAGKNEQFF. In DNA form, the CDR3 reads TGTGCCAGCAGTGATATCGGACTAGCGGGAAAGAATGAGCAGTTCTTC.

The genes are TRBV29-1 and TRBJ1-5; D call uncertain. The ends were cut back, 8 bases at V and 7 bases at J, with 21 bases in the middle. Germline assignment: CDR1 SQVTM and CDR2 ANQGSEA. The CDR3 runs 14 residues. Here the CDR3 reads CSPPRTRSRQPQHF. The CDR3 DNA sequence: TGCAGCCCACCTAGGACGAGATCCAGACAGCCCCAGCATTTT.

Comments on this clonotype: Its ends do not fully match the called genes, so a read error is possible. The chain is built from TRBV7-9 and TRBJ2-3; the D is unclear. This CDR3 contains 14 residues. Germline V lookup: CDR1 SEHNR, CDR2 FQNEAQ (reference sequence). CDR3 in DNA: TGTGCCGGCAGCCCCCCGGTGGGCAGGGATACGCAGTATTTT. Translation gives CAGSPPVGRDTQYF.

This clonotype was detected only once. The rearrangement links TRBV14 to TRBJ1-1, with D perhaps TRBD1 (5 bases). Trimming removed 4 bases at V and 6 bases at J, with 12 bases between. The germline V gene encodes CDR1 SGHDN and CDR2 FVKESK. The CDR3 runs 13 residues. CDR3: CASSRQNYAEAFF. CDR3 DNA: TGTGCCAGCAGCCGACAGAATTACGCTGAAGCTTTCTTT.